The entry below describes one T cell receptor (beta chain). As originally analysed: Quantification of nucleated cells was approximated via reference gene primer amplification. Profiled with immunoSEQ multiplex PCR; TCRdb holds only in-frame clones, not every one. The DNA gave D and trimming, while V, J and clone size come from that table. The sample records about 77,000 clones, roughly nine tenths being singletons. The sample originates from a study of blood T cell repertoires in COVID-19. Study overall: Some COVID-19 samples were acute and others convalescent; all came from the United States, Italy and Spain. Sample material is recorded as cDNA or gDNA derived from T cells, B-cell-depleted T cells, or PBMCs.

Germline assignment: CDR1 SGHNT and CDR2 YYREEE (reference sequence). V shed 2 bases and J 3 bases; nucleotides not matched to a gene: 3. The CDR3 is 14 amino acids. Sequenced: peripheral blood. The TCR sequence derives from a woman of 80 years or more with active or convalescent COVID-19. V and J are TRBV5-4 and TRBJ1-2; 8 positions match TRBD1. This chain's CDR3 is CASSFQGADYGYTF. The CDR3 nucleotides are TGTGCCAGCAGCTTCCAGGGGGCAGACTATGGCTACACCTTC.